The TCR beta chain described here comes from a study of blood T cell repertoires in COVID-19 (dated by TCRdb to about 2020). Background on the whole study: Samples from collaborators originated in the United States, Italy and Spain and spanned both the acute and convalescent phases of COVID-19. The prospective study material was composed of cDNA or gDNA derived from T cells, B-cell-depleted T cells, or PBMCs. The dataset comprised deeply sampled blood TCRbeta repertoires from subjects exposed to, actively infected with, or recovered from COVID-19. The repertoires were released in a freely available public database meant as a resource for research on the immune response to SARS-CoV-2. Samples were obtained from the ongoing ImmuneRACE study (first 160 participants) and from over a thousand subjects provided by 6 global collaborators. A de-identified subject ID, COVID-19 status, age in years and sex were almost always included in the sample metadata. Where available, HLA class I and class II types were taken from metadata supplied by the sample provider and were not determined by assay-based typing. Study-level results and caveats: The quantity of clinical and demographic metadata differed by source and by participant and was supplied without curation.

Each collaborating institution followed its own protocols to collect whole blood in K2EDTA tubes. For TCRbeta analysis, collaborators shipped samples in one of three forms: frozen whole blood, isolated PBMCs, or DNA extracted from either of those sample types. Trimming leaves V shorter by 5 bases and J shorter by 1 base, with the junction holding 5 bases beyond the gene matches. The germline V gene gives CDR1 as SGHRS and CDR2 as YFSETQ. The CDR3 spans 15 residues, from the cysteine through the phenylalanine. CDR3 DNA is the only sequence kept; it has 45 bases, read in frame from the first base. The immunoSEQ Assay, a bias-controlled multiplex PCR, was used to amplify TCRbeta CDR3 regions from genomic DNA. In the authors' own workflow: The number of nucleated cells in each sample was estimated by amplification of reference gene primers within the assay. To quantify the absolute abundance of each unique TCRbeta CDR3 rearrangement, sequence reads were collapsed and filtered. For each sample, productive Simpson clonality was calculated as the square root of Simpson's diversity index over productive rearrangements. In TCRdb, the immuneACCESS table is reduced to in-frame sequences with V and J assigned. These tables do not hold every clone; where another copy was compared, an unresolved V gene accounts for under half, and the others remain unexplained. The V and J calls and clone size come from that table; D and trimming were worked out from the DNA. This sample is represented by 100,000 to 120,000 clones; 82% of them were singletons. The leading ten clones occupy approximately 15% of the sample.

Details on this clone: It has no known antigen specificity. Base qualities are not at hand, and no much larger clone is one base apart.

The V gene is TRBV5-1 and the J gene is TRBJ2-5, and 10 junction bases match TRBD2. This TCR derives from a woman aged 55-70 years with acute or convalescent COVID-19. The sequenced material came from peripheral blood. The CDR3 protein sequence reads: CASSQTSGSQETQYF. The DNA sequence reads TGCGCCAGCAGTCAGACTAGCGGGTCCCAAGAGACCCAGTACTTC.